This paragraph reports one TCR beta chain. This table comes from immunoSEQ multiplex PCR, and its TCRdb copy is limited to in-frame clones, with some not included. The sample lists some 300,000 clones; roughly 89% were seen once. The data were obtained in a study of blood T cell repertoires in COVID-19. CDR1 is MNHEY and CDR2 is SVGAGI in the germline V gene. This CDR3 is built from 13 residues. V was trimmed by 7 bases and J by 5 bases, leaving 15 bases between them. This sequence was found in a woman between 35 and 50 years old with COVID-19, enrolled during active disease. Sequencing input: peripheral blood. This chain links TRBV6-5 with TRBJ2-7; maybe TRBD1 (5 bases). The CDR3, as DNA: TGTGCCAGCACGCCGCCTCAGGGCCACGAGCAGTACTTC. This translates into CASTPPQGHEQYF.